The rows below give T cell receptor beta chains drawn from one sample of a study of somatic mutations in cytotoxic T cells in rheumatoid arthritis. Produced via immunoSEQ multiplex PCR; TCRdb's table is partial and in-frame only. Of more than 10,000 clones in the sample, 75% to 80% were seen once. The material sequenced was CD8+ T cells sorted from blood. The receptors stem from an adult with rheumatoid arthritis. Both conserved end residues are part of each CDR3. The D gene is left open where the match is weak. Part of the rows lack a size; the others show once, few, many or a class for expanded clones.

clone size	D gene	V gene	CDR3 protein
NA	TRBD1	TRBV7-9	CASSTTGTGQETQYF
NA	NA	TRBV6-1	CASSEVQGPHEQFF
NA	NA	TRBV6-5	CASSYATSTEETQYF
NA	NA	TRBV5-8	CASSFGYKRQARTEAFF
NA	TRBD1	TRBV6-5	CASSYITGGHFEKLFF
once	TRBD2	TRBV27	CASSLRSWGGAQYF
NA	NA	TRBV19	CASSMETNYNEQFF
once	NA	TRBV27	CASSLRTPGGFNEQFF
NA	NA	TRBV28	CASSFGADSYNSPLHF
NA	TRBD1	TRBV4-1	CASSQEAPLTGVGSNQPQHF
once	NA	TRBV4-2	CASSQEISGSATGELFF
NA	NA	TRBV2	CASSEGQLVDYGYTF
medium-sized	NA	TRBV11-2	CASSRTTLGEQYF
NA	TRBD1	TRBV19	CASSIQGVQPQHF
NA	TRBD1	TRBV27	CASSLVTGAGNTIYF
NA	NA	TRBV6-5	CASSYSPTGELFF
NA	TRBD1	TRBV27	CASSRDRGLGNTIYF
NA	TRBD1	TRBV29-1	CSVDFGAAGGRKLFF
NA	NA	TRBV28	CASSSPGEGTEAFF
NA	TRBD2	TRBV2	CASSPPTSGRGYEQFF
NA	TRBD1	TRBV11-1	CASSLGQELIETQYF
NA	NA	TRBV28	CASSLWGELGEKLFF